This is a list of T cell receptor beta chains from one sample in a study of shared clonotypes between healthy human individuals. Only in-frame clones appear in the TCRdb table, and some are missing; sequencing was by immunoSEQ multiplex PCR. The data contain 450,000 to 500,000 clones, 79% of them singletons. Sequencing was carried out using PBMCs. Receptor source: a woman aged 40-49 years in good health. Some clones in this sample may be carry-over from other donors' samples. Both conserved end residues are part of each CDR3. Each record gives: clone size, V gene, J gene, D gene, CDR3 protein, CDR3 DNA. The D gene is left open where the match is weak. Only part of the rows carry a size: once, few, many, or a class if the clone is expanded.

>-|TRBV7-9|TRBJ2-3|TRBD2
CASSWGLAWSTDTQYF
TGTGCCAGCAGCTGGGGACTAGCATGGAGCACAGATACGCAGTATTTT
>few|TRBV29-1|TRBJ1-6|-
CSAYLGKNSPLHF
TGCAGCGCCTACCTGGGGAAAAATTCACCCCTCCACTTT
>-|TRBV28|TRBJ2-6|-
CASSFMSSASGANVLTF
TGTGCCAGCAGTTTCATGAGCAGTGCTAGTGGGGCCAACGTCCTGACTTTC
>-|TRBV28|TRBJ2-3|TRBD2
CASRPTSGRGTDTQYF
TGTGCCAGCAGACCCACTAGCGGGAGGGGCACAGATACGCAGTATTTT
>-|TRBV18|TRBJ1-1|-
CASSQQGKNTEAFF
TGTGCCAGCTCACAACAGGGTAAGAACACTGAAGCTTTCTTT
>-|TRBV7-3|TRBJ2-5|-
CASSLTGGRETQYF
TGTGCCAGCAGCTTAACGGGGGGTCGGGAGACCCAGTACTTC
>-|TRBV6-6|TRBJ2-5|TRBD2
CASSLAGEFRETQYF
TGTGCCAGCAGCTTAGCGGGAGAGTTTCGAGAGACCCAGTACTTC
>-|TRBV5-4|TRBJ2-7|TRBD1
CASRGSGTAYEQYF
TGTGCCAGCAGAGGATCCGGGACAGCCTACGAGCAGTACTTC
>few|TRBV27|TRBJ2-6|-
CASRPSGANVLTF
TGTGCCAGCAGACCTTCTGGGGCCAACGTCCTGACTTTC
>-|TRBV5-1|TRBJ2-3|TRBD1
CASSVGTGGTDTQYF
TGCGCCAGCAGCGTTGGGACAGGGGGCACAGATACGCAGTATTTT
>few|TRBV28|TRBJ2-5|-
CASSLGGTQETQYF
TGTGCCAGCAGTTTGGGCGGGACCCAAGAGACCCAGTACTTC
>-|TRBV7-9|TRBJ2-5|-
CASSWVEGTQYF
TGTGCCAGCAGCTGGGTGGAGGGGACCCAGTACTTC
>-|TRBV5-4|TRBJ2-5|TRBD2
CASWAGTSVETQYF
TGTGCCAGCTGGGCCGGGACTAGCGTCGAGACCCAGTACTTC
>-|TRBV2|TRBJ2-1|TRBD2
CASRKREYEQFF
TGTGCCAGCAGGAAGCGGGAGTATGAGCAGTTCTTC
>-|TRBV6-6|TRBJ2-1|TRBD2
CASSPGLAGFDEQFF
TGTGCCAGCAGCCCTGGACTAGCGGGATTCGATGAGCAGTTCTTC
>once|TRBV4-1|TRBJ2-7|-
CASSQEGLSYEQYF
TGCGCCAGCAGCCAAGAAGGCCTATCCTACGAGCAGTACTTC
>-|TRBV5-6|TRBJ1-3|TRBD1
CASSQTGVGNTIYF
TGTGCCAGCAGCCAGACAGGGGTTGGAAACACCATATATTTT
>-|TRBV5-1|TRBJ2-2|-
CASSYAGTGELFF
TGCGCCAGCAGCTACGCGGGCACCGGGGAGCTGTTTTTT
>-|TRBV18|TRBJ2-3|-
CASSPRGRDTQYF
TGTGCCAGCTCACCACGGGGAAGGGATACGCAGTATTTT
>-|TRBV11-2|TRBJ2-3|-
CASSPEGLTADTQYF
TGTGCCAGCAGCCCTGAAGGCCTAACGGCAGATACGCAGTATTTT
>-|TRBV2|TRBJ1-5|-
CASSERVWGNQPQHF
TGTGCCAGCAGTGAACGGGTTTGGGGCAATCAGCCCCAGCATTTT
>-|TRBV7-9|TRBJ1-2|-
CASSLAGLDYGYTF
TGTGCCAGCAGCTTAGCTGGGTTGGACTATGGCTACACCTTC
>-|TRBV21-1|TRBJ1-5|-
CASSKADGEPGRKAHGNQPQHF
TGTGCCAGCAGCAAAGCCGACGGGGAACCGGGACGTAAAGCTCATGGCAATCAGCCCCAGCATTTT
>-|TRBV28|TRBJ1-5|-
CASSLGGENQPQHF
TGTGCCAGCAGTTTGGGGGGTGAAAATCAGCCCCAGCATTTT
>few|TRBV7-9|TRBJ1-1|-
CASSLVLENTEAFF
TGTGCCAGCAGCTTAGTCCTGGAGAACACTGAAGCTTTCTTT
>once|TRBV7-8|TRBJ1-3|TRBD1
CASSPKDRTISGNTIYF
TGTGCCAGCAGCCCTAAGGACAGGACCATCTCTGGAAACACCATATATTTT
>-|TRBV2|TRBJ1-1|-
CDSSERAAEAFF
TGTGACAGCAGTGAAAGAGCGGCTGAAGCTTTCTTT
>-|TRBV9|TRBJ1-1|-
CASSTRGSTEAFF
TGTGCCAGCAGCACTAGGGGAAGCACTGAAGCTTTCTTT
>-|TRBV2|TRBJ1-6|-
CASSAAALASNNSPLHF
TGTGCCAGCAGTGCCGCAGCGTTGGCTTCGAATAATTCACCCCTCCACTTT
>-|TRBV7-3|TRBJ1-2|-
CASSLMHRPSAGYTF
TGTGCCAGCAGCTTAATGCACAGGCCGTCCGCAGGCTACACCTTC
>-|TRBV30|TRBJ1-2|-
CAWRGGPYGYTF
TGTGCCTGGAGAGGGGGACCCTATGGCTACACCTTC
>-|TRBV28|TRBJ1-1|-
CASRPPTENTEAFF
TGTGCCAGCAGGCCCCCTACAGAGAACACTGAAGCTTTCTTT
>-|TRBV27|TRBJ2-7|-
CASSFYDPGTPYEQYF
TGTGCCAGCAGTTTTTACGATCCAGGGACACCCTACGAGCAGTACTTC
>-|TRBV7-2|TRBJ1-2|TRBD1
CASSLADRVVGYTF
TGTGCCAGCAGCTTAGCCGACAGGGTGGTGGGCTACACCTTC
>once|TRBV19|TRBJ2-5|-
CASRAGGGETQYF
TGTGCCAGTAGAGCCGGAGGAGGAGAGACCCAGTACTTC
>-|TRBV4-2|TRBJ1-2|TRBD1
CASSSHRGGYTF
TGTGCCAGCAGCTCTCACAGGGGTGGCTACACCTTC
>-|TRBV5-4|TRBJ1-3|-
CASSLGGVGNTIYF
TGTGCCAGCAGCTTGGGAGGGGTCGGAAACACCATATATTTT
>-|TRBV19|TRBJ2-7|-
CASSTRGVYEQYF
TGTGCCAGTAGTACCAGGGGGGTTTACGAGCAGTACTTC
>-|TRBV10-3|TRBJ2-7|TRBD1
CASSPTGGLYEQYF
TGTGCCAGCAGTCCGACAGGGGGGCTCTACGAGCAGTACTTC
>-|TRBV7-2|TRBJ1-5|-
CASSLGGDQPQHF
TGTGCCAGCAGCTTAGGGGGGGATCAGCCCCAGCATTTT
>-|TRBV5-5|TRBJ1-5|-
CASSLQTGANQPQHF
TGTGCCAGCAGTCTCCAGACGGGGGCCAATCAGCCCCAGCATTTT
>once|TRBV18|TRBJ2-1|-
CASSPDARGYNEQFF
TGTGCCAGCTCACCGGATGCGAGGGGTTACAATGAGCAGTTCTTC
>-|TRBV5-1|TRBJ1-1|-
CASSWDGGNTEAFF
TGCGCCAGCAGCTGGGACGGAGGAAACACTGAAGCTTTCTTT
>-|TRBV5-1|TRBJ2-5|-
CASSLRGRGVEETQYF
TGCGCCAGCAGCTTGAGAGGCCGTGGTGTTGAGGAGACCCAGTACTTC
>-|TRBV28|TRBJ2-2|TRBD2
CASSIASGSLNGELFF
TGTGCCAGCAGTATAGCTAGCGGGAGTCTTAACGGGGAGCTGTTTTTT
>few|TRBV7-7|TRBJ2-7|TRBD2
CASSLTSGSQEQYF
TGTGCCAGCAGCTTAACTAGCGGGAGCCAAGAGCAGTACTTC
>few|TRBV7-2|TRBJ2-7|-
CASSLRVSYEQYF
TGTGCCAGCAGCCTCAGAGTTTCCTACGAGCAGTACTTC
>-|TRBV19|TRBJ2-5|-
CASSIVDQETQYF
TGTGCCAGTAGTATAGTAGACCAAGAGACCCAGTACTTC
>-|TRBV10-3|TRBJ1-5|-
CAISDERPNQPQHF
TGTGCCATCAGTGACGAAAGGCCCAATCAGCCCCAGCATTTT
>-|TRBV29-1|TRBJ1-1|-
CSVGGTLVNTEAFF
TGCAGCGTTGGAGGGACGCTTGTGAACACTGAAGCTTTCTTT